This T cell receptor beta chain was retrieved from a study of blood T cell repertoires in COVID-19. Looking at the study overall: Sources were T cells, B-cell-depleted T cells, or PBMCs; the material itself was cDNA or gDNA.

CDR1 and CDR2 (germline): SGHVS, FQNEAQ. The CDR3 is made up of 14 amino acids. Trimming cost V 8 bases and J 2 bases, with 15 bases left between them. How the authors handled the data: Counts of nucleated cells, estimated from reference gene primer amplification, were obtained. The repertoire was sequenced with immunoSEQ multiplex PCR; TCRdb's copy has only in-frame clones and lacks some. The DNA gave D and trimming, while V, J and clone size come from that table. The table includes approximately 230,000 clones, 80% to 90% detected once. The rearrangement links TRBV7-8 to TRBJ1-1, with D possibly matching TRBD1 (6 bases). The sample consisted of peripheral blood. This clonotype was sampled from a man older than 75 with acute or convalescent COVID-19. The CDR3 DNA reads TGTGCCAGCGGGACCCAGGGGATCAACACTGAAGCTTTCTTT. Its protein is CASGTQGINTEAFF.